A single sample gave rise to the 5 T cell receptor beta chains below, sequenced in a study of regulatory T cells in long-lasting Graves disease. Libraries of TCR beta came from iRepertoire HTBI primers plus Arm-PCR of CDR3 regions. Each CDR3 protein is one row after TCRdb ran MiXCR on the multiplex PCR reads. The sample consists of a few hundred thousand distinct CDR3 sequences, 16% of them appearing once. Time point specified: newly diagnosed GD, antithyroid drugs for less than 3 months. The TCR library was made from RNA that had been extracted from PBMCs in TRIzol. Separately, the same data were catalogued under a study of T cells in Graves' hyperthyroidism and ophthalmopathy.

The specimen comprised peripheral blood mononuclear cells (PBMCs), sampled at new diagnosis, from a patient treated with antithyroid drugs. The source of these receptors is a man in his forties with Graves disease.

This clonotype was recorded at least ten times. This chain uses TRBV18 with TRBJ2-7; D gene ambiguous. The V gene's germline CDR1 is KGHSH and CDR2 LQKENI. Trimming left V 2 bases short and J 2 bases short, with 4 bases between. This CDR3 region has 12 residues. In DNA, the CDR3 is TGTGCCAGCTCACCAACCCCCTACGAGCAGTACTTC. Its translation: CASSPTPYEQYF.

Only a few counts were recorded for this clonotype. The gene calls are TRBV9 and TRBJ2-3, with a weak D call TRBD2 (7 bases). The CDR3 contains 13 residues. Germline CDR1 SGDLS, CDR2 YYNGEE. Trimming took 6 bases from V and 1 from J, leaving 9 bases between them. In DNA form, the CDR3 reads TGTGCCAGCAAAGGGGGGGGCACAGATACGCAGTATTTT. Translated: CASKGGGTDTQYF. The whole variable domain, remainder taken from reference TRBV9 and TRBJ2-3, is DSGVTQTPKHLITATGQRVTLRCSPRSGDLSVYWYQQSLDQGLQFLIQYYNGEERAKGNILERFSAQQFPDLHSELNLSSLELGDSALYFCASKGGGTDTQYFGPGTRLTVL.

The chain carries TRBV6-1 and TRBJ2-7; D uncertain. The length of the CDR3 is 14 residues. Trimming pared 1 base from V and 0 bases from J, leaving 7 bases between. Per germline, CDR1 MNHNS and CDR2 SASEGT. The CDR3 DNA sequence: TGTGCCAGCAGTGAAGGGCCTTACTCCTACGAGCAGTACTTC. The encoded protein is CASSEGPYSYEQYF.

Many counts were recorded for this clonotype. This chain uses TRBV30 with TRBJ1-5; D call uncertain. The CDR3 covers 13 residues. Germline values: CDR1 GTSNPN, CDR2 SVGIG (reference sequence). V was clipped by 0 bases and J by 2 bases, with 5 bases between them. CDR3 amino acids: CAWSVEGNQPQHF. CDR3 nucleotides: TGTGCCTGGAGTGTGGAGGGCAATCAGCCCCAGCATTTT.

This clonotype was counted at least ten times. The CDR3 sequence is CASSTLRDSNEQFF. Here the CDR3 DNA reads TGTGCCAGCTCAACACTCCGGGACTCCAATGAGCAGTTCTTC. The rearrangement joins TRBV18 to TRBJ2-1, with a weak D call TRBD2 (6 bases). V was clipped by 5 bases and J by 6 bases, with 14 bases between them. In germline, CDR1 is KGHSH, CDR2 LQKENI. The CDR3 has 14 amino acids.